Below are 24 T cell receptor beta chains sequenced from a single sample in a study of T cells in Graves' hyperthyroidism and ophthalmopathy. Amplification of TCR beta CDR3 regions used RNA as the template. Initially, a first-round RT-PCR of the TCR CDR3 employed the HTBI primer set. TCRdb reanalysed the multiplex PCR reads using MiXCR and keeps one entry per CDR3 protein. The profile shows 250,000 to 300,000 distinct CDR3 sequences, over 15% of them singletons. Sequencing used blood. These receptors were collected from a woman aged 60 to 75 with Graves' ophthalmopathy.

This chain joins TRBV4-1 and TRBJ2-3; TRBD2 agrees at 9 bases. V dropped 0 bases and J dropped 6; count of bases not matched to a gene: 4. This CDR3 has 15 residues. CDR1 MGHRA and CDR2 YSYEKL come from the germline V gene. The CDR3 DNA follows: TGCGCCAGCAGCCAAGAAAGCCTAGCGGGGGATACGCAGTATTTT. This codes for CASSQESLAGDTQYF.

This clonotype was found many times. The chain joins TRBV5-1 to TRBJ1-4; 11 nucleotides line up with TRBD1. Germline lookup yields CDR1 SGHRS and CDR2 YFSETQ. The CDR3 contains 17 residues. The trim removed 3 bases at V and 4 bases at J, leaving 8 bases unmatched. CDR3 sequence: CASSSGQGAHDNEKLFF. The CDR3 DNA is TGCGCCAGCAGCTCAGGACAGGGGGCGCATGATAATGAAAAACTGTTTTTT.

This clonotype was observed many times. The chain employs TRBV7-2 and TRBJ1-1; no firm D call. CDR1 and CDR2 (germline): SGHTA, FQGNSA. V lost 5 bases and J 3 bases, leaving 16 bases between the germline ends. The CDR3 has 15 amino acids. CDR3 protein: CASSPLGGIYTEAFF. In nucleotides, the CDR3 is TGTGCCAGCAGCCCCCTGGGAGGGATATACACTGAAGCTTTCTTT.

This clonotype was detected many times. V and J are TRBV27 and TRBJ2-7, with 9 bases matching TRBD1. Trimming cost V 3 bases and J 3 bases; bases outside gene matches: 6. Germline CDR1 reads MNHEY; CDR2 reads SMNVEV (reference sequence). The CDR3 is made up of 15 amino acids. The CDR3 DNA reads as TGTGCCAGCAGTTTCTTCCCGGGACAGGGCTACGAGCAGTACTTC. Its translation is CASSFFPGQGYEQYF.

This clonotype occurred many times. The chain links TRBV6-1 to TRBJ2-7; 8 bases fit TRBD2. The CDR3 length is 15 residues. The ends lost 3 bases at V and 2 bases at J; junction bases unmatched: 6. Germline V CDR1 and CDR2: MNHNS, SASEGT. CDR3: CASSDQSGGPYEQYF. DNA of the CDR3: TGTGCCAGCAGTGACCAAAGCGGGGGCCCCTACGAGCAGTACTTC.

The V call is TRBV20-1, the J call TRBJ2-6; D possibly matches TRBD1 or TRBD2 (6 bases each). V was cut by 0 bases and J by 1 base, with 19 bases left in between. There are 19 residues in the CDR3. Germline loops: CDR1 DFQATT, CDR2 SNEGSKA (reference sequence). The CDR3 is CSARDHGGPGISGANVLTF. In nucleotides, the CDR3 is TGCAGTGCTAGAGATCATGGGGGGCCTGGCATATCTGGGGCCAACGTCCTGACTTTC.

There are many counts of this clonotype. The chain joins TRBV11-2 to TRBJ1-2; the D gene is possibly TRBD1 (5 bases). Trimming cost V 5 bases and J 3 bases, with 16 bases left between them. Per germline, CDR1 SGHAT and CDR2 FQNNGV. The CDR3 length is 15 residues. DNA of the CDR3: TGTGCCAGCAGCCCCTGGGGGATGGGTGACTATGGCTACACCTTC. Encoded protein: CASSPWGMGDYGYTF.

This clonotype was picked up many times. The V and J genes are TRBV12-3 or TRBV12-4 and TRBJ2-1; tentative D call: TRBD1 (5 bases). V was trimmed by 6 bases and J by 0 bases, leaving 12 bases between them. There are 15 residues in the CDR3. The CDR3 nucleotides are TGTGCCAGCAGCCAGACAGCGAACTCCTACAATGAGCAGTTCTTC. Translated, it gives CASSQTANSYNEQFF.

This clonotype was seen repeatedly, ten times or more. The chain employs TRBV2 and TRBJ1-2, with D uncertain. The ends were cut back, 2 bases at V and 4 bases at J, with 5 bases in the middle. Germline V gene lookup returns CDR1 SNHLY and CDR2 FYNNEI. This CDR3 spans 12 amino acids. The CDR3 loop is CASSERLYGYTF. The CDR3, as DNA: TGTGCCAGCAGTGAACGGCTCTATGGCTACACCTTC.

This clonotype was counted at least ten times. This CDR3 reads CASSSKGVTSYEQYF. The CDR3 DNA follows: TGTGCCAGCAGTTCAAAGGGGGTGACCTCCTACGAGCAGTACTTC. V is TRBV27 and J is TRBJ2-7; D is possibly TRBD1 (6 bases). The CDR3 runs to 15 residues. Trimming cost V 4 bases and J 0 bases, with 13 bases left between them. CDR1 is MNHEY, CDR2 SMNVEV, per germline (reference sequence).

This clonotype has a handful of counts. The chain couples TRBV28 to TRBJ2-5; D ambiguous. Germline V CDR1 and CDR2: MDHEN, SYDVKM. The CDR3 runs 12 residues. V lost 8 bases and J lost 1, with 8 bases in between. In DNA, the CDR3 is TGTGCCAGCTTTCGAACCCAAGAGACCCAGTACTTC. Its translation: CASFRTQETQYF.

This clonotype was seen repeatedly, ten times or more. The genes are TRBV20-1 and TRBJ1-5; the D is unclear. Germline CDR1 and CDR2: DFQATT and SNEGSKA (reference sequence). Deletions cut 3 bases from V and 6 bases from J, with 12 bases between. This CDR3 is built from 13 residues. The CDR3 region has the DNA TGCAGTGCTAGGGACCCCACCGCTCAGCCCCAGCATTTT. Protein: CSARDPTAQPQHF.

The V gene is TRBV5-4, the J gene TRBJ2-7, with 7 bases that match TRBD2. Trimming removed 3 bases from V and 0 bases from J; junction bases left unmatched: 3. Germline CDR1 SGHNT, CDR2 YYREEE (reference sequence). The CDR3 extends over 14 amino acids. CDR3 loop: CASSSRDYSYEQYF. The CDR3 coding sequence is TGTGCCAGCAGCTCCCGGGACTACTCCTACGAGCAGTACTTC.

Only a few counts were recorded for this clonotype. The rearrangement joins TRBV27 to TRBJ2-6; 7 bases are shared with TRBD1. Per the germline V gene, CDR1 is MNHEY and CDR2 is SMNVEV (reference sequence). With V trimmed by 4 bases and J by 0 bases, 9 bases remained unmatched. The CDR3 sequence is 18 residues long. CDR3: CASSSQGQKNSGANVLTF. The DNA of the CDR3 is TGTGCCAGCAGTTCCCAGGGACAGAAAAACTCTGGGGCCAACGTCCTGACTTTC. Filled out from reference TRBV27 and TRBJ2-6, the complete variable domain reads EAQVTQNPRYLITVTGKKLTVTCSQNMNHEYMSWYRQDPGLGLRQIYYSMNVEVTDKGDVPEGYKVSRKEKRNFPLILESPSPNQTSLYFCASSSQGQKNSGANVLTFGAGSRLTVL.

The chain joins TRBV7-2 to TRBJ2-2; D unclear. The V end was cut by 5 bases, the J end by 3 bases, with 10 bases between. This CDR3 comprises 14 residues. Germline CDR1 is SGHTA and CDR2 is FQGNSA. As DNA, the CDR3 is TGTGCCAGCAGCGGAAGACGAGACACCGGGGAGCTGTTTTTT. This encodes CASSGRRDTGELFF.

This clonotype was seen at least ten times. The chain employs TRBV7-7 and TRBJ2-1, with 7 nucleotides matching TRBD1. In germline, CDR1 is SSHAT, CDR2 FNYEAQ (reference sequence). After removal of 4 bases from V and 5 bases from J, the junction contained 5 bases not matched to a gene. The length of the CDR3 is 14 residues. CDR3 sequence reads: CASSSQTGNNEQFF. For the CDR3, the DNA is TGTGCCAGCAGCTCCCAGACAGGGAACAATGAGCAGTTCTTC.

The sample holds many counts of this clonotype. J is TRBJ1-5 and V is TRBV6-2 or TRBV6-3, with TRBD1 matching over 7 bases. The V segment lost 6 bases and the J segment 4 bases; nucleotides outside the gene matches: 9. CDR1 and CDR2 from the germline V gene are MNHEY and SVGEGT. CDR3 length: 15 residues. CDR3 amino acids: CASSDRAGSNQPQHF. CDR3 coding DNA: TGTGCCAGCAGCGACAGGGCAGGGTCTAATCAGCCCCAGCATTTT.

In this sample, this clonotype turned up many times. The chain has TRBV27 and TRBJ1-6, with D unresolved. The germline CDR1 and CDR2 sequences are MNHEY and SMNVEV (reference sequence). Trimming left V 4 bases short and J 6 bases short, with 7 bases between. This CDR3 is built from 13 residues. Here the CDR3 DNA reads TGTGCCAGCAGTTATGGACTTAATTCACCCCTCCACTTT. This sequence encodes CASSYGLNSPLHF.

This clonotype was seen many times. This chain uses TRBV20-1 with TRBJ1-5; 8 nucleotides align to TRBD1. The V gene's germline CDR1 is DFQATT and CDR2 SNEGSKA (reference sequence). The CDR3 covers 15 residues. J gave up 0 bases and V 5 bases, and 6 bases lay outside the gene matches. CDR3 in amino acids: CSASQGASSNQPQHF. Written as DNA, the CDR3 is TGCAGTGCTTCCCAGGGGGCGAGTAGCAATCAGCCCCAGCATTTT.

In this sample, this clonotype turned up many times. This chain joins TRBV3-1 and TRBJ1-1; 10 positions match TRBD1. This CDR3 comprises 16 residues. Germline V CDR1 and CDR2: LGHDT, YNNKEL (reference sequence). The V and J ends lost 5 bases and 1 base, in that order; junction bases with no gene match: 7. CDR3 nucleotide sequence: TGTGCCAGCAGCGGACAGGGGGACGTTCGGAACACTGAAGCTTTCTTT. It translates to CASSGQGDVRNTEAFF. Supplemented by reference TRBV3-1 and TRBJ1-1, the full variable domain reads DTAVSQTPKYLVTQMGNDKSIKCEQNLGHDTMYWYKQDSKKFLKIMFSYNNKELIINETVPNRFSPKSPDKAHLNLHINSLELGDSAVYFCASSGQGDVRNTEAFFGQGTRLTVV.

There are many counts of this clonotype. V and J are TRBV6-2 or TRBV6-3 and TRBJ2-1; 8 bases are a match to TRBD1. The V gene end was trimmed by 0 bases and the J gene end by 6 bases; junction bases not matched to a gene: 7. The CDR3 totals 16 residues. The germline gives CDR1 MNHEY, CDR2 SVGEGT. In DNA form, the CDR3 reads TGTGCCAGCAGTTACTCGAGGACAGGGATTGGCAATGAGCAGTTCTTC. Amino acids: CASSYSRTGIGNEQFF.

This clonotype has ten or more counts. CDR3 bases: TGTGCCAGCAGCGTAGCCTCGTCGGAGACCCAGTACTTC. Amino acid sequence: CASSVASSETQYF. The chain joins TRBV9 to TRBJ2-5; D gene unclear. Trimming shortened V by 0 bases and J by 5 bases, and 8 bases separated the two germline ends. CDR1 is SGDLS, CDR2 YYNGEE, per germline. CDR3 length: 13 amino acids. Variable domain in full (rest from reference TRBV9 and TRBJ2-5): DSGVTQTPKHLITATGQRVTLRCSPRSGDLSVYWYQQSLDQGLQFLIQYYNGEERAKGNILERFSAQQFPDLHSELNLSSLELGDSALYFCASSVASSETQYFGPGTRLLVL.

This clonotype was seen many times. The chain couples TRBV18 to TRBJ2-7, with D maybe TRBD2 (6 bases). CDR1 and CDR2 from the germline V gene are KGHSH and LQKENI. CDR3 size: 14 residues. V lost 4 bases, J lost 0 bases, and 10 bases lay in between. CDR3 loop: CASSLTGSSYEQYF. CDR3 coding DNA: TGTGCCAGCTCACTCACCGGGAGCTCCTACGAGCAGTACTTC.

This clonotype showed up many times. The J gene is TRBJ1-1, the V gene TRBV12-3 or TRBV12-4; maybe TRBD1 (5 bases). The V gene lost 4 bases and the J gene lost 5 bases, with 14 bases spanning the gap. The CDR3 loop spans 14 amino acids. CDR3 in amino acids: CASSSVGGVTEAFF. CDR3 nucleotide sequence: TGTGCCAGCAGTTCCGTTGGGGGTGTGACTGAAGCTTTCTTT.